Below, 11 T cell receptor beta chains from the same sample are listed, as sequenced in a study of PD-L1 blockade in urothelial cancer. Here immunoSEQ multiplex PCR was the method, and the copy in TCRdb shows in-frame clones only, minus some. The sample lists 45,000 or so clones, around 82% occurring once. The starting material was PBMCs, obtained around atezolizumab (anti-PD-L1) treatment. The source of these receptors is a man between 65 and 79 years old with urothelial cancer.

The genes are TRBV6-1 and TRBJ2-1, with 9 positions matching TRBD1. Trimming cost V 4 bases and J 4 bases; bases outside gene matches: 11. The CDR3 contains 17 residues. The germline CDR1 and CDR2 sequences are MNHNS and SASEGT. Here the CDR3 reads CASSGLAGTGIYNEQFF. Written as DNA, the CDR3 is TGTGCCAGCAGTGGCCTTGCCGGGACAGGGATTTACAATGAGCAGTTCTTC.

This clone has a single count. The chain carries TRBV27 and TRBJ1-1; no firm D call. The CDR3 runs to 13 residues. Germline CDR1 MNHEY, CDR2 SMNVEV (reference sequence). V was shortened by 3 bases and J by 6 bases, with 11 bases between the two germline ends. The CDR3 is CASSFWRQAEAFF. The CDR3 DNA sequence: TGTGCCAGCAGTTTTTGGAGGCAGGCTGAAGCTTTCTTT.

CDR3 amino acids: CASSAQGAYGYTF. The CDR3 DNA follows: TGTGCCAGCAGTGCACAGGGGGCCTATGGCTACACCTTC. This rearrangement joins TRBV28 to TRBJ1-2; TRBD1 aligns across 9 bases. Per the germline V gene, CDR1 is MDHEN and CDR2 is SYDVKM. J gave up 4 bases and V 5 bases, and 2 bases lay outside the gene matches. The CDR3 totals 13 residues.

The rearrangement uses TRBV7-2 and TRBJ2-7; TRBD2 is a possible D gene (6 bases). The length of the CDR3 is 12 residues. Deletions cut 1 base from V and 9 bases from J, with 10 bases between. Germline loops: CDR1 SGHTA, CDR2 FQGNSA. The chain's CDR3 is CASSLGSSVQYF. CDR3 in DNA: TGTGCCAGCAGCTTAGGCTCTAGCGTGCAGTACTTC.

The V gene is TRBV4-1, the J gene TRBJ2-3; a possible D gene is TRBD2 (6 bases). Trimming shortened V by 4 bases and J by 1 base, and 15 bases separated the two germline ends. The CDR3 has 16 residues. Germline values: CDR1 MGHRA, CDR2 YSYEKL. CDR3 sequence (DNA): TGCGCCAGCAGCCGCCTGGGGGGAGGACGCACAGATACGCAGTATTTT. Amino acids: CASSRLGGGRTDTQYF.

The rearrangement joins TRBV6-6 to TRBJ2-1; D perhaps matches TRBD2 (5 bases). CDR3 length equals 13 residues. Germline values: CDR1 MNHNY, CDR2 SVGAGI (reference sequence). Trimming pared 5 bases from V and 3 bases from J, leaving 8 bases between. The CDR3: CASSVTSYNEQFF. The CDR3 DNA is TGTGCCAGCAGTGTAACTAGCTACAATGAGCAGTTCTTC.

The chain couples TRBV13 to TRBJ1-2; D is undetermined. Germline CDR1 and CDR2: PRHDT and FYEKMQ (reference sequence). The CDR3 has 12 amino acids. The V gene lost 5 bases and the J gene lost 7 bases, with 11 bases spanning the gap. The CDR3: CASSRGRFGYTF. CDR3 DNA sequence: TGTGCCAGCAGCCGCGGGAGGTTTGGCTACACCTTC.

The V call is TRBV29-1, the J call TRBJ2-1; D not resolved. Germline V lookup: CDR1 SQVTM, CDR2 ANQGSEA. This CDR3 has 11 residues. The CDR3 sequence is CLVTQNNEQFF. CDR3 coding DNA: TGCCTTGTTACACAGAACAATGAGCAGTTCTTC.

Only one count was recorded for this clone. The chain uses TRBV28 and TRBJ2-3; D perhaps matches TRBD2 (5 bases). Trimming stripped 9 bases from V and 3 bases from J, with 13 bases between. The germline gives CDR1 MDHEN, CDR2 SYDVKM. The CDR3 spans 13 residues. CDR3 protein: CASKTPGTDTQYF. The CDR3 DNA follows: TGTGCCAGTAAGACCCCGGGAACAGATACGCAGTATTTT.

This chain links TRBV7-9 with TRBJ1-1; TRBD1 agrees at 9 bases. CDR3 length: 15 amino acids. The junction had 12 bases not matched to a gene; V was cut back by 6 bases and J by 7 bases. From germline, CDR1 is SEHNR and CDR2 FQNEAQ (reference sequence). The CDR3 DNA follows: TGTGCCAGCAGTCAACAAGGGGGACAGGGCAATGAAGCTTTCTTT. Protein sequence: CASSQQGGQGNEAFF.

The J gene is TRBJ1-2, the V gene TRBV18, with a possible D match to TRBD1 (5 bases). Trimming took 5 bases from V and 4 from J, leaving 11 bases between them. The length of the CDR3 is 13 residues. Germline CDR1 and CDR2: KGHSH and LQKENI. The CDR3 loop is CASSETVGYGYTF. The CDR3 DNA is TGTGCCAGCTCAGAGACAGTTGGCTATGGCTACACCTTC.